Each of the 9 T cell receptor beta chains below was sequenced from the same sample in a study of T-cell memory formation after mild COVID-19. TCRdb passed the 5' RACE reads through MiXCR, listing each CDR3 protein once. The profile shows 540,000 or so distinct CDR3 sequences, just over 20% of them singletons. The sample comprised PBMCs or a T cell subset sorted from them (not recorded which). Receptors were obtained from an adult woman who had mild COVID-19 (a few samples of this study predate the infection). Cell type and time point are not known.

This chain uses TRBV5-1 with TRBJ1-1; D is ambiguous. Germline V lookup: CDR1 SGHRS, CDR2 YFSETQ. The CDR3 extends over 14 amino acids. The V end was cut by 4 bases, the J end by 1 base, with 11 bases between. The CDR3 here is CASSTDRWNTEAFF. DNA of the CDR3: TGCGCCAGCAGCACGGACCGGTGGAACACTGAAGCTTTCTTT.

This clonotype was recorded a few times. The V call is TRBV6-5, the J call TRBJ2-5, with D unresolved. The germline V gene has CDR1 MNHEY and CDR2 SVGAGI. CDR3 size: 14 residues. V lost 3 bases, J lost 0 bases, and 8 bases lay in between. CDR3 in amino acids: CASSYLGNQETQYF. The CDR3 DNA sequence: TGTGCCAGCAGTTATCTCGGCAACCAAGAGACCCAGTACTTC.

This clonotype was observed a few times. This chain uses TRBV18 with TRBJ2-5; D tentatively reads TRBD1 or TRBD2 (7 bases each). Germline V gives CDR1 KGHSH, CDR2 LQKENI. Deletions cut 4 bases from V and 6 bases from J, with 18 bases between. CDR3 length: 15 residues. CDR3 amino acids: CASSLMTGRDKTQYF. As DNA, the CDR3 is TGTGCCAGCTCACTCATGACAGGGAGGGACAAGACCCAGTACTTC.

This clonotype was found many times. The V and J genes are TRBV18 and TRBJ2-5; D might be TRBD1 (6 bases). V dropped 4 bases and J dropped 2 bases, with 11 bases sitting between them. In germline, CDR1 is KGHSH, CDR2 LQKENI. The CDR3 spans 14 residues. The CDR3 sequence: CASSRLRGQETQYF. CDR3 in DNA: TGTGCCAGCTCACGTCTCAGGGGACAAGAGACCCAGTACTTC.

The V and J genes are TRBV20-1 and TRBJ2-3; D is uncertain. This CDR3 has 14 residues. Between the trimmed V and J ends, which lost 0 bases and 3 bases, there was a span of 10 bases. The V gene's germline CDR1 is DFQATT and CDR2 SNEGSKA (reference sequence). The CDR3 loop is CSARDQSMTDTQYF. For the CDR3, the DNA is TGCAGTGCTAGAGATCAGTCGATGACAGATACGCAGTATTTT.

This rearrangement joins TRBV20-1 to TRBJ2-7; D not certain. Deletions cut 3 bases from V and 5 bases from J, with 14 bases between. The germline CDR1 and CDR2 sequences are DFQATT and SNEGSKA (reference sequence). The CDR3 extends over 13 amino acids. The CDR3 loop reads CSARGRRWDEQYF. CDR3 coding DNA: TGCAGTGCTAGGGGCAGGCGCTGGGACGAGCAGTACTTC.

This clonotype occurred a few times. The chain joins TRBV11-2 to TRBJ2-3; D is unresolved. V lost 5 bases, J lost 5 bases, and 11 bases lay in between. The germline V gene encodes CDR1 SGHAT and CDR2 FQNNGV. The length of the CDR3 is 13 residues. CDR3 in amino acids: CASSPLLEDTQYF. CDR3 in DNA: TGTGCCAGCAGCCCCCTCCTGGAAGATACGCAGTATTTT.

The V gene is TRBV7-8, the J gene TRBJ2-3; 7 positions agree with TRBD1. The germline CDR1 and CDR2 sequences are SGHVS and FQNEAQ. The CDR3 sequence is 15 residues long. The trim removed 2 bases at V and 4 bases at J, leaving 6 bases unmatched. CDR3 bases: TGTGCCAGCAGCTTACAGGGGACAGCCGCAGATACGCAGTATTTT. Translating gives CASSLQGTAADTQYF.

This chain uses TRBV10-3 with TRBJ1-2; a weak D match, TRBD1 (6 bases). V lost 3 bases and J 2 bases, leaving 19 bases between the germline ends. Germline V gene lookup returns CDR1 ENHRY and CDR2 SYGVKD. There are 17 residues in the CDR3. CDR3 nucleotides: TGTGCCATCAGTGACCCCTCCCGTGCGGGGGCCAACTATGGCTACACCTTC. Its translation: CAISDPSRAGANYGYTF.